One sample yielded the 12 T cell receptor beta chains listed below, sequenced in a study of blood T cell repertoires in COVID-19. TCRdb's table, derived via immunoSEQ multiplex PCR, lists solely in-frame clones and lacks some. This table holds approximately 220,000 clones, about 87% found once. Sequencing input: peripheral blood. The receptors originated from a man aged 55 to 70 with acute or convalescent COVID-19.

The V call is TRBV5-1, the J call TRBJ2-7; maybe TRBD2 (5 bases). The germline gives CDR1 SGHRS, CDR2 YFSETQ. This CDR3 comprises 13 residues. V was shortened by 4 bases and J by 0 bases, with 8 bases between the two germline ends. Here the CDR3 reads CASSPGDSYEQYF. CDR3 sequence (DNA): TGCGCCAGCAGCCCCGGGGACTCCTACGAGCAGTACTTC.

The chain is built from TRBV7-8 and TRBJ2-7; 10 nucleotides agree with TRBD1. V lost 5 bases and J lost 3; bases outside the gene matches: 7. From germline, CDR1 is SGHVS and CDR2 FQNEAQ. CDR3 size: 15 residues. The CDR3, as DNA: TGTGCCAGCAGCGGTACCGGGACAGGGGACTACGAGCAGTACTTC. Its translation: CASSGTGTGDYEQYF.

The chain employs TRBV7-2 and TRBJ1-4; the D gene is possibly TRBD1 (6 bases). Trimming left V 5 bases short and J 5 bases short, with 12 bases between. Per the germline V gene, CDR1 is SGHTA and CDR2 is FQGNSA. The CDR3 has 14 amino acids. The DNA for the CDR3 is TGTGCCAGCAGCCCCGGACAGCCAAATGAAAAACTGTTTTTT. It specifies CASSPGQPNEKLFF. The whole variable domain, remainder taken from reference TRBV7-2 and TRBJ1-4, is GAGVSQSPSNKVTEKGKDVELRCDPISGHTALYWYRQSLGQGLEFLIYFQGNSAPDKSGLPSDRFSAERTGGSVSTLTIQRTQQEDSAVYLCASSPGQPNEKLFFGSGTQLSVL.

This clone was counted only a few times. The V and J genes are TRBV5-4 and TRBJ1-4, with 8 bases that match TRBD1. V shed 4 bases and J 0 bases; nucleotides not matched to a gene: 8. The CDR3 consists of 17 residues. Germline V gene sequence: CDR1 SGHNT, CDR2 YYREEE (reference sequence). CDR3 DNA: TGTGCCAGCAGCCTCGGGACAGGACCTCCAACTAATGAAAAACTGTTTTTT. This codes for CASSLGTGPPTNEKLFF.

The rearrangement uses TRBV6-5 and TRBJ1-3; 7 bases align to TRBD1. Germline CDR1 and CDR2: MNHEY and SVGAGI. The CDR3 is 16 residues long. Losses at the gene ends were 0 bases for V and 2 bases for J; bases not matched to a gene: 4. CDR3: CASSYSGDSTGNTIYF. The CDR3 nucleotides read TGTGCCAGCAGTTACTCGGGGGACAGTACTGGAAACACCATATATTTT.

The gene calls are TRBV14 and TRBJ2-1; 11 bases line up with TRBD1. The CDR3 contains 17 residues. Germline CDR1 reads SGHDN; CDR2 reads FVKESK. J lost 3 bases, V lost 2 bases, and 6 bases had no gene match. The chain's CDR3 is CASSQRVGTGGYNEQFF. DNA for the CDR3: TGTGCCAGCAGCCAAAGGGTTGGGACAGGGGGCTACAATGAGCAGTTCTTC.

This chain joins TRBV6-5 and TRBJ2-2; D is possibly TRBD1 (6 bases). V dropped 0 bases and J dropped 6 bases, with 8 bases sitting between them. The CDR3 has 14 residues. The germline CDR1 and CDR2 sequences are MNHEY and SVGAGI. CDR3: CASSYSWGPGELFF. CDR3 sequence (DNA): TGTGCCAGCAGTTACTCGTGGGGGCCCGGGGAGCTGTTTTTT.

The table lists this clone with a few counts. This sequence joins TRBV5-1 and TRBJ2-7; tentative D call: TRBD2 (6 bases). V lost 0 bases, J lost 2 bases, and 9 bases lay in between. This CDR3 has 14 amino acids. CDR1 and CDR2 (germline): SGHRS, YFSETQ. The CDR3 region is CASSLAQRAYEQYF. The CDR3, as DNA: TGCGCCAGCAGCTTGGCCCAGCGGGCCTACGAGCAGTACTTC. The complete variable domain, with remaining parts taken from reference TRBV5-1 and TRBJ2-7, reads KAGVTQTPRYLIKTRGQQVTLSCSPISGHRSVSWYQQTPGQGLQFLFEYFSETQRNKGNFPGRFSGRQFSNSRSEMNVSTLELGDSALYLCASSLAQRAYEQYFGPGTRLTVT.

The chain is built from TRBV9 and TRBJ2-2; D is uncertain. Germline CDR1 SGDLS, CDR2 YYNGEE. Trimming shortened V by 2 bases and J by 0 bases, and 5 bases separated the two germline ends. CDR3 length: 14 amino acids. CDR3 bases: TGTGCCAGCAGCGTCCTACCGAACACCGGGGAGCTGTTTTTT. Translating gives CASSVLPNTGELFF.

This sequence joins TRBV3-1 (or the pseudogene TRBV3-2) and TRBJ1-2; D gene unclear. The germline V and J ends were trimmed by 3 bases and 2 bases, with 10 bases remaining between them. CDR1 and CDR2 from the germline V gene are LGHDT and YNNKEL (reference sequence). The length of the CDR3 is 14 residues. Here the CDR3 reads CASSHRNGNYGYTF. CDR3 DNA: TGTGCCAGCAGCCATCGGAACGGGAACTATGGCTACACCTTC.

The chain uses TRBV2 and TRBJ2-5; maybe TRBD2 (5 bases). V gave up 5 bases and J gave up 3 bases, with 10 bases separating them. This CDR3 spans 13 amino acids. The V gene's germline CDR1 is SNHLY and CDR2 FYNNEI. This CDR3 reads CASSRDTEETQYF. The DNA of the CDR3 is TGTGCCAGCAGTCGGGATACAGAAGAGACCCAGTACTTC.

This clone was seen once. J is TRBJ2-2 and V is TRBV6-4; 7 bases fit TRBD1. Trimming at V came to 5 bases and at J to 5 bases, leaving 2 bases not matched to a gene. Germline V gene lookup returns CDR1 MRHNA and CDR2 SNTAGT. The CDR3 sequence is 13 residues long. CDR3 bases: TGTGCCAGCAGTACCAGGGGGACCGGGGAGCTGTTTTTT. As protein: CASSTRGTGELFF.